The rows below give T cell receptor beta chains drawn from one sample of a study of identical twins. Each CDR3 protein is one row after TCRdb ran MiXCR on the 5' RACE reads. This table has 350,000 or so distinct CDR3 sequences, approximately 13% appearing once. These data were also reused for a study on yellow fever vaccine responses in identical twins.

Source material: CD8+ T cells sorted from blood. These receptors originate from a woman aged 18-29 years in good health. Both conserved end residues are part of each CDR3. Fields, in order: CDR3 protein, D gene, V gene, J gene. D genes are given only for firm matches.

CDR3: CASSSGTTGGANVLTF; D: -; V: TRBV7-3; J: TRBJ2-6
CDR3: CASSFWGQGPYNEQFF; D: TRBD1; V: TRBV27; J: TRBJ2-1
CDR3: CASSGRGADTEAFF; D: -; V: TRBV28; J: TRBJ1-1
CDR3: CASRDRGLNTEAFF; D: TRBD1; V: TRBV7-9; J: TRBJ1-1
CDR3: CASSSRRAQFF; D: -; V: TRBV27; J: TRBJ2-1
CDR3: CSVEVGGQAYEQYF; D: TRBD1; V: TRBV29-1; J: TRBJ2-7
CDR3: CASSLTESFNEQFF; D: -; V: TRBV2; J: TRBJ2-1
CDR3: CATSDLGDIYNEQFF; D: -; V: TRBV24-1; J: TRBJ2-1
CDR3: CASSGTDALYGYTF; D: -; V: TRBV2; J: TRBJ1-2
CDR3: CSVRGRGYEQYF; D: -; V: TRBV29-1; J: TRBJ2-7
CDR3: CASSQPGAIGIAGNTIYF; D: -; V: TRBV4-1; J: TRBJ1-3
CDR3: CATQTASSTDTQYF; D: -; V: TRBV24-1; J: TRBJ2-3
CDR3: CASKEREGYNEQFF; D: TRBD2; V: TRBV7-9; J: TRBJ2-1
CDR3: CASSQGGAVTDTQYF; D: -; V: TRBV4-1; J: TRBJ2-3
CDR3: CASSPGTSGSGAGELFF; D: TRBD2; V: TRBV7-9; J: TRBJ2-2
CDR3: CASSFGSRSYNEQFF; D: -; V: TRBV12-3/TRBV12-4; J: TRBJ2-1
CDR3: CASSGTGAIGSQYF; D: TRBD1; V: TRBV7-9; J: TRBJ2-3
CDR3: CASSPFAAEKLFF; D: -; V: TRBV7-9; J: TRBJ1-4
CDR3: CASSEGPGNSNQPQHF; D: -; V: TRBV2; J: TRBJ1-5
CDR3: CASSLSGGDETQYF; D: TRBD2; V: TRBV7-6; J: TRBJ2-5
CDR3: CASSKTGGEKLFF; D: TRBD1; V: TRBV6-1; J: TRBJ1-4
CDR3: CASSLAGGSGAYNEQFF; D: -; V: TRBV7-2; J: TRBJ2-1
CDR3: CASSPRDSSTDTQYF; D: -; V: TRBV28; J: TRBJ2-3
CDR3: CASSLEVAGYEQYF; D: -; V: TRBV12-3/TRBV12-4; J: TRBJ2-7
CDR3: CASSYDTYNEQFF; D: -; V: TRBV6-5; J: TRBJ2-1
CDR3: CSASSGVQETQYF; D: TRBD2; V: TRBV20-1; J: TRBJ2-5
CDR3: CASSQDGGTEAFF; D: -; V: TRBV4-1; J: TRBJ1-1
CDR3: CASSEKGLNTGELFF; D: -; V: TRBV10-2; J: TRBJ2-2
CDR3: CSARDEEGTYEQYF; D: -; V: TRBV20-1; J: TRBJ2-7
CDR3: CASIPGLGSYNEQFF; D: TRBD2; V: TRBV6-1; J: TRBJ2-1
CDR3: CSARDPRDDQPQHF; D: -; V: TRBV20-1; J: TRBJ1-5
CDR3: CASSSRGGQPQHF; D: TRBD1; V: TRBV27; J: TRBJ1-5
CDR3: CASSPRLEYF; D: -; V: TRBV2; J: TRBJ2-7
CDR3: CASSLGLAGDPYNEQFF; D: TRBD2; V: TRBV3-1; J: TRBJ2-1
CDR3: CASSYSELAGVTELFF; D: TRBD2; V: TRBV6-5; J: TRBJ2-2
CDR3: CASSSLGPATTDTQYF; D: -; V: TRBV6-1; J: TRBJ2-3
CDR3: CASTPLGTATGELFF; D: TRBD1; V: TRBV28; J: TRBJ2-2
CDR3: CASSSHHRGNYQPQHF; D: TRBD1; V: TRBV5-6; J: TRBJ1-5
CDR3: CSAQRWTGTPLHF; D: -; V: TRBV20-1; J: TRBJ1-6
CDR3: CASREVAKNIQYF; D: -; V: TRBV11-2; J: TRBJ2-4
CDR3: CASSLVAGASYNEQFF; D: TRBD2; V: TRBV7-9; J: TRBJ2-1
CDR3: CSARERFGGPSYNEQFF; D: -; V: TRBV20-1; J: TRBJ2-1
CDR3: CSARGSHSGYEQYF; D: -; V: TRBV20-1; J: TRBJ2-7
CDR3: CASSIGSAETQYF; D: -; V: TRBV12-3/TRBV12-4; J: TRBJ2-5
CDR3: CASSRGSGRATEQYF; D: TRBD2; V: TRBV14; J: TRBJ2-7
CDR3: CASSSSGTGLYEQYF; D: TRBD1; V: TRBV28; J: TRBJ2-7
CDR3: CASSLSAGSSYEQYF; D: -; V: TRBV28; J: TRBJ2-7
CDR3: CASSPWAGGHQETQYF; D: TRBD2; V: TRBV6-1; J: TRBJ2-5
CDR3: CSAAPRGTPPGEQYF; D: -; V: TRBV20-1; J: TRBJ2-7
CDR3: CATSIDRGTGNTIYF; D: TRBD1; V: TRBV6-5; J: TRBJ1-3
CDR3: CASELTGEKLFF; D: -; V: TRBV25-1; J: TRBJ1-4
CDR3: CASSLTPGVLDTQYF; D: -; V: TRBV11-2; J: TRBJ2-3
CDR3: CSVEFLALEQFF; D: -; V: TRBV29-1; J: TRBJ2-1
CDR3: CASSQADRAHQPQHF; D: TRBD1; V: TRBV23-1; J: TRBJ1-5
CDR3: CSVWVYTEAFF; D: -; V: TRBV29-1; J: TRBJ1-1
CDR3: CASSHLLGLIKETQYF; D: -; V: TRBV3-1; J: TRBJ2-5
CDR3: CSAFKALGQPQHF; D: -; V: TRBV20-1; J: TRBJ1-5